The clone carrying this TCR beta chain was found many times. TCRdb reanalysed the 5' RACE reads using MiXCR and keeps one entry per CDR3 protein. This sample has around 120,000 distinct CDR3 sequences; 12% to 15% occur once, and the top ten carry roughly 47%. These data come from a study of T cells after yellow fever vaccination. Trimming at V came to 10 bases and at J to 9 bases, leaving 5 bases not matched to a gene. Germline lookup yields CDR1 MNHEY and CDR2 SVGEGT. The CDR3 is 11 amino acids. This sample comprised CD8+ T cells sorted from PBMCs, obtained 5 days after the yellow fever booster vaccination. The receptor was derived from a man aged 18 to 29 who received the YFV17D yellow fever vaccine. The chain has TRBV6-2 or TRBV6-3 and TRBJ2-1; TRBD1 matches at 8 bases. CDR3 sequence reads: CATKTGVEQFF. The CDR3 DNA reads as TGTGCCACCAAGACAGGGGTTGAGCAGTTCTTC.